Below, 14 T cell receptor beta chains from the same sample are listed, as sequenced in a study of blood T cell repertoires in COVID-19. Produced via immunoSEQ multiplex PCR; TCRdb's table is partial and in-frame only. The sample records more than 200,000 clones, 86% being singletons. The sample comprised peripheral blood. The receptor set was obtained from a man aged 25 to 40 with active or convalescent COVID-19.

The chain joins TRBV7-5 to TRBJ1-3; the D call in the table, TRBD1, was not verified against the DNA. TRBV7-5 is a recognized pseudogene. This CDR3 spans 18 amino acids. CDR3 in amino acids: CARSPPGQPVKFRNTIYF. CDR3 DNA sequence: TGTGCCAGAAGCCCACCGGGACAGCCCGTCAAGTTTAGGAACACCATATATTTT.

The V and J genes are TRBV19 and TRBJ1-2; 10 bases align to TRBD1. Germline loops: CDR1 LNHDA, CDR2 SQIVND (reference sequence). Germline trimming cut 6 bases from V and 6 bases from J; bases unmatched to any gene: 13. This CDR3 has 16 residues. The chain's CDR3 is CASSLWTGGSHNGYTF. DNA of the CDR3: TGTGCCAGTAGCCTCTGGACAGGGGGGAGTCACAATGGCTACACCTTC. Together with reference TRBV19 and TRBJ1-2, the CDR3 gives the full variable domain: DGGITQSPKYLFRKEGQNVTLSCEQNLNHDAMYWYRQDPGQGLRLIYYSQIVNDFQKGDIAEGYSVSREKKESFPLTVTSAQKNPTAFYLCASSLWTGGSHNGYTFGSGTRLTVV.

V is TRBV12-5 and J is TRBJ2-3, with a possible D match to TRBD2 (5 bases). CDR1 and CDR2 (germline): LGHNT, FRNRAP. The ends were cut back, 5 bases at V and 2 bases at J, with 17 bases in the middle. The CDR3 contains 16 residues. CDR3 DNA sequence: TGTGCTAGTGGTCCGCACAGTCGGGGAAACACAGATACGCAGTATTTT. Translation gives CASGPHSRGNTDTQYF.

This clone was counted a single time. The V call is TRBV18, the J call TRBJ1-6; possibly TRBD1 for D (6 bases). The CDR3 extends over 15 amino acids. Per the germline V gene, CDR1 is KGHSH and CDR2 is LQKENI. V was pared by 3 bases and J by 7 bases, with 13 bases between. The CDR3: CASSPAGQINSPLHF. Here the CDR3 DNA reads TGTGCCAGCTCACCGGCTGGACAGATAAATTCACCCCTCCACTTT.

This rearrangement joins TRBV6-5 to TRBJ1-3, with D uncertain. This CDR3 has 15 amino acids. The V and J ends lost 6 bases and 4 bases respectively, with 16 bases between them. CDR1 is MNHEY, CDR2 SVGAGI, per germline. Here the CDR3 DNA reads TGTGCCAGCAGCACGACACAGATCGAGGGAAACACCATATATTTT. Translating it yields CASSTTQIEGNTIYF.

V is TRBV2 and J is TRBJ2-2; maybe TRBD2 (6 bases). The CDR3 is 13 residues long. Looked up from germline, CDR1 is SNHLY and CDR2 is FYNNEI. The V gene lost 9 bases and the J gene lost 5 bases, with 13 bases spanning the gap. CDR3: CASGTPWTGELFF. CDR3 sequence (DNA): TGTGCCAGTGGGACTCCATGGACCGGGGAGCTGTTTTTT.

The J gene is TRBJ1-1, the V gene TRBV28, with TRBD1 identical over 8 bases. Germline V gene lookup returns CDR1 MDHEN and CDR2 SYDVKM. V lost 4 bases and J lost 6; bases outside the gene matches: 4. The CDR3 loop spans 13 amino acids. CDR3 DNA sequence: TGTGCCAGCAGTTACCTGGACAGGGCTGAAGCTTTCTTT. Translating it yields CASSYLDRAEAFF. The entire variable domain, with the rest obtained from reference TRBV28 and TRBJ1-1, is as follows: DVKVTQSSRYLVKRTGEKVFLECVQDMDHENMFWYRQDPGLGLRLIYFSYDVKMKEKGDIPEGYSVSREKKERFSLILESASTNQTSMYLCASSYLDRAEAFFGQGTRLTVV.

The V and J genes are TRBV14 and TRBJ1-1; weak D call: TRBD1 (6 bases). This CDR3 is 13 amino acids long. V dropped 6 bases and J dropped 5 bases, with 13 bases sitting between them. Germline V gene data show CDR1 as SGHDN and CDR2 as FVKESK. CDR3 amino acids: CASSRDILTEAFF. The CDR3 DNA reads as TGTGCCAGCAGTCGGGACATTTTGACTGAAGCTTTCTTT.

This clone showed up just a few times. The V and J genes are TRBV6-6 and TRBJ1-1; D is perhaps TRBD1 (5 bases). Germline-derived CDR1 and CDR2 are MNHNY and SVGAGI (reference sequence). The CDR3 has 15 amino acids. V was clipped by 10 bases and J by 2 bases, with 20 bases between them. CDR3 in amino acids: CAIRGVGTFNTEAFF. Here the CDR3 DNA reads TGTGCCATCCGGGGGGTAGGGACTTTTAACACTGAAGCTTTCTTT.

The chain employs TRBV7-2 and TRBJ1-6; D not resolved. From germline, CDR1 is SGHTA and CDR2 FQGNSA. The CDR3 extends over 15 amino acids. V was shortened by 1 base and J by 14 bases, with 18 bases between the two germline ends. The chain's CDR3 is CASSLEGRGQGSLHF. The CDR3 DNA follows: TGTGCCAGCAGCTTAGAGGGTCGGGGTCAAGGGTCCCTCCACTTT.

The V and J genes are TRBV3-1 (or the pseudogene TRBV3-2) and TRBJ2-6, with 10 bases matching TRBD1. V dropped 3 bases and J dropped 1; count of bases not matched to a gene: 6. This CDR3 comprises 18 residues. Per the germline V gene, CDR1 is LGHDT and CDR2 is YNNKEL (reference sequence). The CDR3: CASSHAGTGVSGANVLTF. The CDR3 DNA follows: TGTGCCAGCAGCCATGCCGGGACAGGGGTGTCTGGGGCCAACGTCCTGACTTTC.

This chain joins TRBV10-3 and TRBJ1-2, with TRBD1 identical over 8 bases. After removal of 8 bases from V and 4 bases from J, the junction contained 12 bases not matched to a gene. Germline assignment: CDR1 ENHRY and CDR2 SYGVKD. CDR3 length equals 15 residues. The CDR3 bases are TGTGCCATCTCGGACAGGGAAAAGTCTCTCTATGGCTACACCTTC. The encoded protein is CAISDREKSLYGYTF.

This clone came up once. This CDR3 reads CASSSGDSNNSPLHF. The DNA of the CDR3 is TGTGCCAGCAGCTCTGGAGACAGCAATAATTCACCCCTCCACTTT. The gene calls are TRBV7-8 and TRBJ1-6; D is perhaps TRBD1 (5 bases). The CDR3 runs to 15 residues. Germline CDR1 and CDR2: SGHVS and FQNEAQ. The ends were cut back, 4 bases at V and 5 bases at J, with 12 bases in the middle.

The V gene is TRBV5-6, the J gene TRBJ1-2, with TRBD1 matching over 8 bases. Looked up from germline, CDR1 is SGHDT and CDR2 is YYEEEE. There are 15 residues in the CDR3. After removal of 1 base from V and 4 bases from J, the junction contained 6 bases not matched to a gene. The CDR3 loop reads CASSLLTGVGYGYTF. The CDR3 region has the DNA TGTGCCAGCAGCTTGCTGACAGGGGTTGGCTATGGCTACACCTTC.